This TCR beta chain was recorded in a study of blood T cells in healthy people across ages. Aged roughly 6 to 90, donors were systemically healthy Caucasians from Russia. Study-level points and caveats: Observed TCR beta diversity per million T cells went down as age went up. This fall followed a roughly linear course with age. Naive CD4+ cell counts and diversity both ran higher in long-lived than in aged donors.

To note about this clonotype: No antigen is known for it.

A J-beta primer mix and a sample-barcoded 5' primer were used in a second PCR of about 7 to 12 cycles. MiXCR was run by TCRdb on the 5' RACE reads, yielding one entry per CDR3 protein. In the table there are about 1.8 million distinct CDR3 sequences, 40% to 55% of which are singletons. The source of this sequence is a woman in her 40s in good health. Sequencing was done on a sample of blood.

In nucleotides, the CDR3 is TGCAGTGCTAGAAGGACTAGCGGGGGGGCCGGAGCGCAGTATTTT. Encoded protein: CSARRTSGGAGAQYF. The J gene is TRBJ2-3, the V gene TRBV20-1, with 15 bases aligning to TRBD2. V lost 2 bases, J lost 10 bases, and 7 bases stayed unmatched. Germline-derived CDR1 and CDR2 are DFQATT and SNEGSKA (reference sequence). This CDR3 contains 15 residues.